A selection of T cell receptor beta chains follows, all from one sample in a study of cytomegalovirus exposure and HLA in healthy donors. Repertoires were generated with immunoSEQ multiplex PCR, while TCRdb's copy carries only in-frame clones and drops some. The data hold approximately 200,000 clones, with about four fifths observed a single time. Material for sequencing was PBMCs. The receptors stem from a woman in her thirties in good health and CMV-seropositive. CDR3s include the opening cysteine and the closing phenylalanine or tryptophan. The order of the fields is J gene, clone size, V gene, D gene, CDR3 DNA, CDR3 protein. The D gene is left open where the match is weak. Rows may omit the clone size; those that give it use once, few, many or a size class.

J: TRBJ1-2; size: once; V: TRBV7-9; D: -; DNA: TGTGCCAGCAGTGACGACAGCTATGGCTACACCTTC; CDR3: CASSDDSYGYTF
J: TRBJ2-7; size: -; V: TRBV5-1; D: TRBD2; DNA: TGCGCCAGCAGCTTGAGCGGGACCTACGAGCAGTACTTC; CDR3: CASSLSGTYEQYF
J: TRBJ2-7; size: -; V: TRBV11-3; D: TRBD1; DNA: TGTGCCAGCAGCCCCCGGGACAGGGAGTTCGAGCAGTACTTC; CDR3: CASSPRDREFEQYF
J: TRBJ1-5; size: -; V: TRBV7-9; D: -; DNA: TGTGCCAGCAGCACTCAACGGAGCAATCAGCCCCAGCATTTT; CDR3: CASSTQRSNQPQHF
J: TRBJ2-1; size: -; V: TRBV7-9; D: TRBD2; DNA: TGTGCCAGCAGCGGGACTAGCGGATACAATGAGCAGTTCTTC; CDR3: CASSGTSGYNEQFF
J: TRBJ1-1; size: -; V: TRBV14; D: -; DNA: TGTGCCAGCAGCCAACCCGGGAACCGGGAAAAGGCTTTCTTT; CDR3: CASSQPGNREKAFF
J: TRBJ1-1; size: -; V: TRBV5-4; D: -; DNA: TGTGCCAGCAGCTTGGAAACAGGGAGGGGAACTGAAGCTTTCTTT; CDR3: CASSLETGRGTEAFF
J: TRBJ2-1; size: few; V: TRBV6-5; D: TRBD2; DNA: TGTGCCAGCAGTTACTACCGAGCGGGACTCCGACATGAGCAGTTCTTC; CDR3: CASSYYRAGLRHEQFF
J: TRBJ1-4; size: -; V: TRBV9; D: TRBD1; DNA: TGTGCCAGCAGCGCTGACAGGGGTGAAAAACTGTTTTTT; CDR3: CASSADRGEKLFF
J: TRBJ2-7; size: -; V: TRBV7-4; D: -; DNA: TGTGCCAGCAGCTGTAAGTCCGAGATCTACGAGCAGTACTTC; CDR3: CASSCKSEIYEQYF
J: TRBJ2-1; size: -; V: TRBV14; D: TRBD2; DNA: TGTGCCAGCAGCCACCGACTAGCGGTCTACAATGAGCAGTTCTTC; CDR3: CASSHRLAVYNEQFF
J: TRBJ2-2; size: -; V: TRBV7-6; D: TRBD2; DNA: TGTGCCAGCAGCTCCGGGACTAGCGGGGGAGCCGTCGGGGAGCTGTTTTTT; CDR3: CASSSGTSGGAVGELFF
J: TRBJ1-1; size: few; V: TRBV16; D: -; DNA: TGTGCCAGCAGCCAACGGGGGGGGCGGAGCACTGAAGCTTTCTTT; CDR3: CASSQRGGRSTEAFF
J: TRBJ1-5; size: -; V: TRBV21-1; D: -; DNA: TGTGCCAGCAGCCCCTTGGGACAGGATGTTCAGCCCCAGCATTTT; CDR3: CASSPLGQDVQPQHF
J: TRBJ1-2; size: -; V: TRBV6-4; D: TRBD1; DNA: TGTGCCAGCAGAGTCTCGCCAGGGGGAAACTATGGCTACACCTTC; CDR3: CASRVSPGGNYGYTF
J: TRBJ1-2; size: -; V: TRBV7-9; D: -; DNA: TGTGCCAGCAGCCCCACCGCCGGGGCCGCGGGAATTTACGGCTACACCTTC; CDR3: CASSPTAGAAGIYGYTF
J: TRBJ2-1; size: few; V: TRBV7-9; D: TRBD1; DNA: TGTGCCAGCAGCTTCAGGGGGACGCGTGAAAACAATGAGCAGTTCTTC; CDR3: CASSFRGTRENNEQFF
J: TRBJ2-5; size: -; V: TRBV6-6; D: TRBD2; DNA: TGTGCCAGCAGTCCGACTAGCGGGAGCCTCCAAGAGACCCAGTACTTC; CDR3: CASSPTSGSLQETQYF
J: TRBJ2-2; size: -; V: TRBV7-8; D: TRBD2; DNA: TGTGCCAGCAGCTCCCGAGGGACTAGATTGATCTACACCGGGGAGCTGTTTTTT; CDR3: CASSSRGTRLIYTGELFF
J: TRBJ1-1; size: -; V: TRBV5-1; D: -; DNA: TGCGCCAGCAGCTTGGGGAGTTACACTGAAGCTTTCTTT; CDR3: CASSLGSYTEAFF
J: TRBJ2-1; size: -; V: TRBV27; D: TRBD2; DNA: TGTGCCAGCAGGGGACTAGCGGGAAGTAATGAGCAGTTCTTC; CDR3: CASRGLAGSNEQFF
J: TRBJ2-7; size: -; V: TRBV5-6; D: -; DNA: TGTGCCAGCACAGGGGCGCAAGAGCAGTACTTC; CDR3: CASTGAQEQYF
J: TRBJ2-7; size: -; V: TRBV19; D: TRBD1; DNA: TGTGCCAGTAGTGCACCGGGACAGGGGGATCTCGAGCAGTACTTC; CDR3: CASSAPGQGDLEQYF
J: TRBJ1-2; size: few; V: TRBV6-5; D: TRBD1; DNA: TGTGCCAGCAGGGAGACAGGGATTGAGGGCTACACCTTC; CDR3: CASRETGIEGYTF
J: TRBJ2-7; size: -; V: TRBV5-4; D: TRBD2; DNA: TGTGCCAGCAGCTTAGCGGGAACCTCCTACGAGCAGTACTTC; CDR3: CASSLAGTSYEQYF
J: TRBJ1-2; size: -; V: TRBV9; D: -; DNA: TGTGCCAGCAGCGTAACCGAACAGCAGCTCTATGGCTACACCTTC; CDR3: CASSVTEQQLYGYTF
J: TRBJ2-2; size: once; V: TRBV27; D: TRBD1; DNA: TGTGCCAGCAGTTCCCGGGACAGGGACACCGGGGAGCTGTTTTTT; CDR3: CASSSRDRDTGELFF
J: TRBJ1-1; size: few; V: TRBV29-1; D: TRBD1; DNA: TGCAGCGTTGATCCGGGACAGATTCGAGGAACTGAAGCTTTCTTT; CDR3: CSVDPGQIRGTEAFF
J: TRBJ2-3; size: -; V: TRBV7-2; D: -; DNA: TGTGCCAGCAGCTTTAGCGGCCATAGCACAGATACGCAGTATTTT; CDR3: CASSFSGHSTDTQYF
J: TRBJ1-1; size: -; V: TRBV2; D: -; DNA: TGTGCCAGCAGTGAGAGACTGACCGTTGAAGCTTTCTTT; CDR3: CASSERLTVEAFF
J: TRBJ2-5; size: -; V: TRBV4-2; D: -; DNA: TGTGCCAGCAGCCCTTACCCTGGGGCCAGTTCAAGGACCCAGTACTTC; CDR3: CASSPYPGASSRTQYF
J: TRBJ2-7; size: -; V: TRBV27; D: TRBD1; DNA: TGTGCCAGCAACCGGGACAGGGGATACCACGAGCAGTACTTC; CDR3: CASNRDRGYHEQYF
J: TRBJ2-2; size: -; V: TRBV6-5; D: -; DNA: TGTGCCAGCAGTCCGGACAGGGAGGGCTCCGGGGAGCTGTTTTTT; CDR3: CASSPDREGSGELFF
J: TRBJ1-2; size: once; V: TRBV6-5; D: -; DNA: TGTGCCAGCAGTTACTCGAGAGTTTGGGGAGACTATGGCTACACCTTC; CDR3: CASSYSRVWGDYGYTF
J: TRBJ2-5; size: -; V: TRBV21-1; D: -; DNA: TGTGCCAGCATTCAAGGGGGACAGGAGTTCTCGGAGACCCAGTACTTC; CDR3: CASIQGGQEFSETQYF
J: TRBJ1-6; size: few; V: TRBV6-1; D: -; DNA: TGTGCCAGCAGTGCTGGACAGTATAATTCACCCCTCCACTTT; CDR3: CASSAGQYNSPLHF
J: TRBJ2-7; size: -; V: TRBV28; D: TRBD2; DNA: TGTGCCAGCAGTTTAAAGCGGGATTCCGAGCAGTACTTC; CDR3: CASSLKRDSEQYF
J: TRBJ2-2; size: -; V: TRBV5-1; D: -; DNA: TGCGCCAGCAGCTTGGTGGAGGGGTTCACCGGGGAGCTGTTTTTT; CDR3: CASSLVEGFTGELFF
J: TRBJ1-6; size: -; V: TRBV6-5; D: -; DNA: TGTGCCAGCAGGGGAAGGGGGGGTAATTCACCCCTCCACTTT; CDR3: CASRGRGGNSPLHF
J: TRBJ1-5; size: -; V: TRBV6-4; D: TRBD1; DNA: TGTGCCAGCAGTGACGGGACAGGGAATCAGCCCCAGCATTTT; CDR3: CASSDGTGNQPQHF
J: TRBJ2-1; size: -; V: TRBV7-9; D: TRBD2; DNA: TGTGCCAGCAGCTTAGTAGGGACTAGCGGGAGACGTGAGCAGTTCTTC; CDR3: CASSLVGTSGRREQFF
J: TRBJ2-2; size: -; V: TRBV7-9; D: TRBD1; DNA: TGTGCCAGCAGCCACCCGGACGGACAGGGGTACACCGGGGAGCTGTTTTTT; CDR3: CASSHPDGQGYTGELFF
J: TRBJ1-3; size: few; V: TRBV4-1; D: -; DNA: TGCGCCAGCAGCCAAGTTGCGGGATTTGGAAACACCATATATTTT; CDR3: CASSQVAGFGNTIYF
J: TRBJ1-2; size: -; V: TRBV6-1; D: -; DNA: TGTGCCAGCAGTGAGGCAGTCTATGGCTACACCTTC; CDR3: CASSEAVYGYTF
J: TRBJ1-1; size: -; V: TRBV4-2; D: TRBD1; DNA: TGTGCCAGCAGCCAAGGTAATGCAGGGGGGACCGCTTTCTTT; CDR3: CASSQGNAGGTAFF